This T cell receptor (beta chain) derives from a study of blood T cell repertoires in COVID-19. Study details: In each case, the material was cDNA or gDNA derived from T cells, B-cell-depleted T cells, or PBMCs.

Membership in each cohort depended on participant-reported clinical history. The CDR3 loop spans 14 amino acids. CDR1 SEHNR and CDR2 FQNEAQ come from the germline V gene (reference sequence). Trimming took 5 bases from V and 7 from J; bases not matched to a gene: 7. Clones were read by immunoSEQ multiplex PCR, and TCRdb kept only the in-frame ones, dropping some. The table has fewer than 300,000 clones, more than 80% seen once. The TCR comes from a woman in her thirties who had recovered from COVID-19. The sequenced sample consisted of PBMCs or T cells enriched from blood (not recorded which). The rearrangement uses TRBV7-9 and TRBJ1-4, with 7 bases that match TRBD1. The CDR3 nucleotides read TGTGCCAGCAGCCCCGAGACAGGGAGTGAAAAACTGTTTTTT. Protein sequence: CASSPETGSEKLFF.